The clone carrying this T cell receptor (beta chain) showed up just a few times. Its antigen remains unknown. The sample comes from a study of shared clonotypes between healthy human individuals. Study-level results: Estimated richness values were generally larger in naive subsets than in memory subsets.

Partitioning of CD4+ cells yielded a CD45RA+ naive subset and a CD45RA-negative memory subset. This table comes from immunoSEQ multiplex PCR, and its TCRdb copy is limited to in-frame clones, with some not included. The data hold roughly 700,000 clones, with approximately 79% observed a single time. The CDR3 loop spans 14 amino acids. Germline V gene sequence: CDR1 GTSNPN, CDR2 SVGIG (reference sequence). Between the trimmed V and J ends, which lost 0 bases and 4 bases, there was a span of 12 bases. The sequenced material came from memory CD4+ T cells sorted from blood. Subset noted: CD45RA-negative fraction. This chain connects TRBV30 to TRBJ2-5, with D possibly matching TRBD2 (5 bases). This receptor was obtained from a woman between 25 and 40 years old in good health. The CDR3 protein is CAWSVLGNPETQYF. The CDR3 region has the DNA TGTGCCTGGAGTGTACTCGGGAACCCAGAGACCCAGTACTTC.